This TCR beta chain was captured in a study of blood T cells in healthy people across ages. A second roughly 6 to 11 cycle PCR used barcoded and J-beta primers. The template-switch adaptor was a 5' adaptor with 12 random nucleotides. It tagged each cDNA molecule. No fewer than 2.5 million CDR3-containing paired-end reads came from each sample. A single record per CDR3 protein comes from TCRdb applying MiXCR to the 5' RACE reads. The sample consists of 1.5 million to 2 million distinct CDR3 sequences, roughly 30% of them appearing once. General observations from the study: With age, beta diversity per million T cells declined roughly linearly, significantly by 40. Those diversity estimates obtained from one million T cells were thought to be underestimates.

This clonotype was seen many times. The antigen is unknown. V lost 0 bases and J 1 base, leaving 6 bases between the germline ends. Germline CDR1 SGHDT, CDR2 YYEEEE. The CDR3 is 14 amino acids. This chain connects TRBV5-6 to TRBJ2-3; D gene ambiguous. This TCR derives from a woman aged 30 to 39 in good health. The sequencing sample was made of blood. The CDR3, as DNA: TGTGCCAGCAGCTTGGGCAGGCGCACAGATACGCAGTATTTT. It specifies CASSLGRRTDTQYF. Variable domain in full (rest from reference TRBV5-6 and TRBJ2-3): DAGVTQSPTHLIKTRGQQVTLRCSPKSGHDTVSWYQQALGQGPQFIFQYYEEEERQRGNFPDRFSGHQFPNYSSELNVNALLLGDSALYLCASSLGRRTDTQYFGPGTRLTVL.